The present TCR beta chain was sequenced within a study of shared clonotypes between healthy human individuals. Overall study context: In total, the donors were two women and a few men aged 18 to 49. Per-donor plates numbered three CD4 naive, three CD4 memory, two CD8 naive and one CD8 memory.

The CDR3 totals 14 residues. CDR1 is SEHNR, CDR2 FQNEAQ, per germline (reference sequence). V lost 4 bases and J lost 10, with 17 bases in between. Running of the assay took place at deep level. Using immunoSEQ multiplex PCR, the repertoire was profiled, and TCRdb retains in-frame clones only, with some absent. In the table there are about 2.1 million clones, 90% to 95% of which are singletons. CD45RO-negative cells were positively selected for CCR7, leaving out terminally differentiated effector memory CD45RA+ cells. The chain has TRBV7-9 and TRBJ2-1; no definite D call. This TCR was recovered from a man younger than 35 in good health. Some clones in this sample may be carry-over from other donors' samples. Specimen: naive CD8+ T cells from PBMCs. The CDR3, as DNA: TGTGCCAGCAGCTCATCCCGAAGTTCACTAGAGCAGTTCTTC. This codes for CASSSSRSSLEQFF.